Listed here is a single T cell receptor beta chain. The data were obtained in a study of blood T cell repertoires in COVID-19. The wider study: Samples representing acute and convalescent COVID-19 were sourced from the United States, Italy and Spain. The cDNA or gDNA used as material had been derived from T cells, B-cell-depleted T cells, or PBMCs.

Enrolled during active infection, Seattle patients were then followed longitudinally. Original handling: Estimation of nucleated cell counts was performed using reference gene primer amplification. Using immunoSEQ multiplex PCR, the repertoire was profiled, and TCRdb retains in-frame clones only, with some absent. The V and J calls and the clone size are those of that table, but D and trimming were determined from the DNA. The table shows some 390,000 clones, with about 88% occurring only once. After removal of 3 bases from V and 9 bases from J, the junction contained 8 bases not matched to a gene. The CDR3 spans 15 residues. The germline V gene encodes CDR1 SEHNR and CDR2 FQNEAQ (reference sequence).

The rearrangement links TRBV7-9 to TRBJ1-6, with 7 bases matching TRBD1. The sequenced sample was peripheral blood. The source is a middle-aged woman with COVID-19, enrolled during active disease. CDR3 protein: CASSFITGEGSPLHF. The CDR3 bases are TGTGCCAGCAGCTTTATCACAGGGGAAGGTTCACCCCTCCACTTT.